The T cell receptor (beta chain) described here comes from a study of identical twins. Broader study findings: Where beta out-of-frame sequences were concerned, excess twin sharing was weaker. With abundant cord blood beta clonotypes, insertions were fewer; memory repertoires showed no such pattern.

With template switching, a universal primer site was added, and the cDNA carried unique molecular identifiers. TCRdb ran MiXCR on the 5' RACE reads and lists one entry per CDR3 protein. The sample includes about 260,000 distinct CDR3 sequences, 5.5% to 7% of them seen just once. This CDR3 is built from 14 residues. Trimming removed 1 base from V and 5 bases from J, with 12 bases in between. Germline assignment: CDR1 SGHKS and CDR2 YYEKEE (reference sequence). This clonotype was seen at least ten times. Its target is not known. In every case, the donor was a healthy Caucasian. The sample also formed part of further work on yellow fever vaccine responses in identical twins.

The sequence derives from a woman aged 18-29 years in good health. The chain recombines TRBV5-5 with TRBJ1-1; weak D call: TRBD1 (5 bases). Sequenced input: memory (CD45RO+) T cells sorted from blood. CDR3 nucleotides: TGTGCCAGCAGCTTGTGGACAAGAACAACTGAAGCTTTCTTT. Residues: CASSLWTRTTEAFF.